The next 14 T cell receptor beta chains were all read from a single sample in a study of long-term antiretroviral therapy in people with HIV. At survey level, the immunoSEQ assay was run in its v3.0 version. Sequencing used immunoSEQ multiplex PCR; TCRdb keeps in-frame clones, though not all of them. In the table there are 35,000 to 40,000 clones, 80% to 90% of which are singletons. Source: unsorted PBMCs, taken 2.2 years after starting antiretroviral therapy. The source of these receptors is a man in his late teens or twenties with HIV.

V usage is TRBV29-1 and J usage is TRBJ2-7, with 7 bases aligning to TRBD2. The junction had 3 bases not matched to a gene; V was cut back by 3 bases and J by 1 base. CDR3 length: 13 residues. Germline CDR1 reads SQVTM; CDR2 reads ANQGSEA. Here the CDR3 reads CSVDGGSSYEQYF. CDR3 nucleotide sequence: TGCAGCGTTGACGGCGGGAGTTCCTACGAGCAGTACTTC.

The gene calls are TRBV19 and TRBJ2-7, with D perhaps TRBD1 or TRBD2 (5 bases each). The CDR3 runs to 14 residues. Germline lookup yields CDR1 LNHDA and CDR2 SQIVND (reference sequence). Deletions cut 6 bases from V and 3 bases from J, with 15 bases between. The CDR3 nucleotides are TGTGCCAGTAGCACTCGGGACCAGATCTACGAGCAGTACTTC. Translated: CASSTRDQIYEQYF.

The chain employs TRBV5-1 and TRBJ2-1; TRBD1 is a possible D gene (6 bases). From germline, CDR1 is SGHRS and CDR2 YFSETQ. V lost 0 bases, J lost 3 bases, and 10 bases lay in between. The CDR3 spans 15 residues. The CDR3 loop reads CASSLEQGFYNEQFF. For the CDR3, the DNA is TGCGCCAGCAGCTTGGAGCAGGGGTTCTACAATGAGCAGTTCTTC.

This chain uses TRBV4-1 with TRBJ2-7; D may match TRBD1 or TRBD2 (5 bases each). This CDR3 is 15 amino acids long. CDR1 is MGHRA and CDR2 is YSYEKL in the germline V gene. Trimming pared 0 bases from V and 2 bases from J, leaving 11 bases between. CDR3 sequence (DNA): TGCGCCAGCAGCCAAGATTGGGGGTTGACCTACGAGCAGTACTTC. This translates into CASSQDWGLTYEQYF.

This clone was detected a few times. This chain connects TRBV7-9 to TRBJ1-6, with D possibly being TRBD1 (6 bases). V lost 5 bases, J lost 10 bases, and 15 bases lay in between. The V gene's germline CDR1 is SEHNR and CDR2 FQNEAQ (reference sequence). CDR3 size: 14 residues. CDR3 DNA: TGTGCCAGCAGCCCTACTCGACAGGAATCACCCCTCCACTTT. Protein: CASSPTRQESPLHF.

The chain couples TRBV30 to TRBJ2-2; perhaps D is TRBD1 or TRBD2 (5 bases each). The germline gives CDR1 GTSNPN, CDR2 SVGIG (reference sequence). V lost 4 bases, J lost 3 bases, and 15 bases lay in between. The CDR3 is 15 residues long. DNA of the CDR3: TGTGCCTGGACTGCCCCGGGACGGTACACCGGGGAGCTGTTTTTT. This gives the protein CAWTAPGRYTGELFF.

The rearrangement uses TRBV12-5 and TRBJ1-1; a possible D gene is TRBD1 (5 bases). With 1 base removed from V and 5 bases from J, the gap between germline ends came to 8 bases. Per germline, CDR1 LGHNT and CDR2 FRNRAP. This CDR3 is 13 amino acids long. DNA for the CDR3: TGTGCTAGTGGTTTGGGGAAGGGGACTGAAGCTTTCTTT. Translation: CASGLGKGTEAFF.

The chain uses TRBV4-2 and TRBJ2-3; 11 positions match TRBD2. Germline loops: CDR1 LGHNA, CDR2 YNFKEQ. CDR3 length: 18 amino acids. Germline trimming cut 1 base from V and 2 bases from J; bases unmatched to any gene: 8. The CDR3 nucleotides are TGTGCCAGCAGCCAAGGAGGTATGGGACTAGCGGCCACAGATACGCAGTATTTT. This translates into CASSQGGMGLAATDTQYF.

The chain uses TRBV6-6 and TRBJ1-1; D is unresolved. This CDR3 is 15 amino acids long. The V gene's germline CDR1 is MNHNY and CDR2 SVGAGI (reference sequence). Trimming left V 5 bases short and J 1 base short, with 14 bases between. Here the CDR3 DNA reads TGTGCCAGCAGTAGTCCTGAGGCCTGGAACACTGAAGCTTTCTTT. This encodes CASSSPEAWNTEAFF.

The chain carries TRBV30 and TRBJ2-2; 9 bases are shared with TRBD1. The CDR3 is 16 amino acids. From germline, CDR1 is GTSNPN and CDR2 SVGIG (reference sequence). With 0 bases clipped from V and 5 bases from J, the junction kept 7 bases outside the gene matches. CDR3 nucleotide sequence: TGTGCCTGGAGTGTACGCGGGACAGGGTCTACCGGGGAGCTGTTTTTT. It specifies CAWSVRGTGSTGELFF.

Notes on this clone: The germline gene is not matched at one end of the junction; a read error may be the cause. The CDR3 region has the DNA TGTGCCAGCAGGGAAGCGCGGGGGCTAGCGGTCACCGGGGAGCTGTTTTTT. This sequence encodes CASREARGLAVTGELFF. The chain couples TRBV2 to TRBJ2-2, with a possible D match to TRBD2 (7 bases). Germline V gene sequence: CDR1 SNHLY, CDR2 FYNNEI. There are 17 residues in the CDR3.

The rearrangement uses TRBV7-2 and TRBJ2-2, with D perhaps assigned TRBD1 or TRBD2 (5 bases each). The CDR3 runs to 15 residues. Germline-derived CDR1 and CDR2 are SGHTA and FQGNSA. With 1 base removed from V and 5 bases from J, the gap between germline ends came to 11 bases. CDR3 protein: CASSLVGVGTGELFF. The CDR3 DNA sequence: TGTGCCAGCAGCTTAGTGGGGGTTGGGACCGGGGAGCTGTTTTTT. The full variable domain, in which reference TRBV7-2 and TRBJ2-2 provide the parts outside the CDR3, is GAGVSQSPSNKVTEKGKDVELRCDPISGHTALYWYRQSLGQGLEFLIYFQGNSAPDKSGLPSDRFSAERTGGSVSTLTIQRTQQEDSAVYLCASSLVGVGTGELFFGEGSRLTVL.

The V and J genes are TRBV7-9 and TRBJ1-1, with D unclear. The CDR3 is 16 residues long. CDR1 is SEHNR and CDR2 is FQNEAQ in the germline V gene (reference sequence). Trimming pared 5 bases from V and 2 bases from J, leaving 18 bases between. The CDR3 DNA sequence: TGTGCCAGCAGCCGAGGCGGACCCTCCTCAAACACTGAAGCTTTCTTT. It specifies CASSRGGPSSNTEAFF.

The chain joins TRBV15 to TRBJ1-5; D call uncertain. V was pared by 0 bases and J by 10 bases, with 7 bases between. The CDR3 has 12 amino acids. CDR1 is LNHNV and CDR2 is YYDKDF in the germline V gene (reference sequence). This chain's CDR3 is CATSRDAAPQHF. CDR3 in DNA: TGTGCCACCAGCAGAGATGCTGCTCCCCAGCATTTT.